A single sample is the source of the 3 T cell receptor beta chains below, sequenced in a study of T-cell memory formation after mild COVID-19 (dated by TCRdb to the early 2020s). Libraries came from 5' RACE. TCRdb shows the sequencer as Illumina NovaSeq 6000. TCRdb redid the processing of the public reads, applying fastp at Q25 and MiXCR, and retained in-frame beta chains. Rows are unified per CDR3 protein, each entry keeping the most common DNA and genes. The sample has hundreds of thousands of distinct CDR3 sequences on record, approximately 15% of them singletons. Approximately 20% of the sample belongs to the ten largest clones. Sequences were obtained from PBMCs or a T cell subset sorted from them (not recorded which). These receptors came from a man aged 18 to 30 who had mild COVID-19 (a few samples of this study predate the infection). The sample titles of this study are shuffled in the database, so cell type and time point are left out; the donor was told from shared clones.

V and J are TRBV4-3 and TRBJ2-7, with 7 nucleotides matching TRBD1. CDR3 length: 14 amino acids. The germline CDR1 and CDR2 sequences are LGHNA and YSLEER. J gave up 5 bases and V 3 bases, and 7 bases lay outside the gene matches. The chain's CDR3 is CASSHTDRDHEQYF. For the CDR3, the DNA is TGCGCCAGCAGCCACACCGACAGGGACCACGAGCAGTACTTC.

This clonotype came up a few times. This chain connects TRBV27 to TRBJ2-4, with TRBD1 matching over 7 bases. Unmatched junction bases numbered 10, after V lost 5 bases and J lost 9 bases. Germline loops: CDR1 MNHEY, CDR2 SMNVEV (reference sequence). CDR3 length: 14 amino acids. CDR3 amino acids: CASSATGVEVIQYF. The CDR3 nucleotides read TGTGCCAGCAGTGCAACAGGGGTGGAGGTCATTCAGTACTTC.

The J gene is TRBJ1-3, the V gene TRBV6-2 or TRBV6-3; D ambiguous. Deletions cut 0 bases from V and 3 bases from J, with 12 bases between. The germline CDR1 and CDR2 sequences are MNHEY and SVGEGT. This CDR3 comprises 16 residues. CDR3 sequence: CASSYSAVAGGNTIYF. CDR3 DNA: TGTGCCAGCAGTTACTCCGCGGTCGCCGGTGGAAACACCATATATTTT.